What follows is one T cell receptor (beta chain) and its context. Its antigen is as yet unknown. Germline V gives CDR1 ENHRY, CDR2 SYGVKD. V lost 5 bases and J 2 bases, leaving 18 bases between the germline ends. The CDR3 totals 17 residues. The material for each subset, its genomic DNA, was split evenly across several immunoSEQ plates. Only in-frame clones appear in the TCRdb table, and some are missing; sequencing was by immunoSEQ multiplex PCR. The data hold more than 2 million clones, with about 95% observed a single time. These data are taken from a study of shared clonotypes between healthy human individuals. Broader study findings: The diversity represented, both genetic and in exposure history, was limited by few donors.

The sample comprised naive CD4+ T cells sorted from blood. Indicated subset: CD45RA+ positively selected. This chain joins TRBV10-3 and TRBJ2-2; D remains ambiguous. This receptor was obtained from a man aged 18 to 30 in good health. CDR3 in amino acids: CAISFATVVINTGELFF. CDR3 nucleotide sequence: TGTGCCATCAGTTTTGCCACGGTAGTGATAAACACCGGGGAGCTGTTTTTT.